The 5 T cell receptor beta chains below were found in one sample sequenced in a study of human T cells and chemical hapten exposure. The library put unique molecular identifiers onto individual cDNA molecules. TCRdb re-called the reads with MiXCR, one entry per CDR3 protein. There are around 120,000 distinct CDR3 sequences in the sample; 6.5% to 10% occur only once, and roughly 1.5% lies in the top ten. It was unfractionated whole blood from which total RNA was extracted. Sequencing used whole blood. The receptors shown here come from a human donor in good health. Some clones in this sample may be carry-over from other donors' samples.

At least ten counts were recorded for this clonotype. This chain joins TRBV20-1 and TRBJ2-5; 8 nucleotides match TRBD2. Germline loops: CDR1 DFQATT, CDR2 SNEGSKA (reference sequence). This CDR3 has 11 amino acids. The junction had 2 bases not matched to a gene; V was cut back by 6 bases and J by 5 bases. The CDR3 nucleotides read TGCAGTGCCATAGCGGGGGAGACCCAGTACTTC. It specifies CSAIAGETQYF.

The V call is TRBV29-1, the J call TRBJ2-7; 12 bases align to TRBD2. The V gene's germline CDR1 is SQVTM and CDR2 ANQGSEA. The CDR3 covers 13 residues. Trimming removed 4 bases from V and 2 bases from J; junction bases left unmatched: 0. CDR3 sequence reads: CSVGLAGAYEQYF. The CDR3 DNA reads TGCAGCGTTGGACTAGCGGGAGCCTACGAGCAGTACTTC.

There are many counts of this clonotype. The chain joins TRBV7-2 to TRBJ2-3; D is unclear. The germline CDR1 and CDR2 sequences are SGHTA and FQGNSA. V lost 5 bases, J lost 6 bases, and 9 bases lay in between. The CDR3 loop spans 12 amino acids. CDR3 in DNA: TGTGCCAGCAGCCGCACAGCGGATACGCAGTATTTT. Its translation: CASSRTADTQYF.

This clonotype has more than one count but fewer than ten. The chain has TRBV12-3 or TRBV12-4 and TRBJ2-1; 11 bases agree with TRBD2. The length of the CDR3 is 15 residues. Unmatched junction bases numbered 10, after V lost 5 bases and J lost 10 bases. CDR3 residues: CASSGHGLAGGEQFF. DNA for the CDR3: TGTGCCAGCAGTGGGCACGGGCTAGCGGGGGGCGAGCAGTTCTTC.

The chain carries TRBV19 and TRBJ1-2; D unclear. The germline V gene encodes CDR1 LNHDA and CDR2 SQIVND (reference sequence). The CDR3 consists of 13 residues. V lost 2 bases and J 4 bases, leaving 8 bases between the germline ends. Here the CDR3 DNA reads TGTGCCAGTAGTATACGGGGAAGCTATGGCTACACCTTC. This sequence encodes CASSIRGSYGYTF. Drawing the rest from reference TRBV19 and TRBJ1-2, the complete variable domain is DGGITQSPKYLFRKEGQNVTLSCEQNLNHDAMYWYRQDPGQGLRLIYYSQIVNDFQKGDIAEGYSVSREKKESFPLTVTSAQKNPTAFYLCASSIRGSYGYTFGSGTRLTVV.